This record looks at one T cell receptor (beta chain) sequence and its context. One end of the junction does not line up with germline, which may come from a read error. This record comes from a study of T cells after yellow fever vaccination. Germline V gives CDR1 SGDLS, CDR2 YYNGEE. The CDR3 loop spans 12 amino acids. TCRdb re-analysed the 5' RACE reads in MiXCR, keeping a single row per CDR3 protein. The top ten clones hold under 20% of a sample with some 250,000 distinct CDR3 sequences, roughly 4% of them seen once. The sequence came from a man between 18 and 35 years old who received the YFV17D yellow fever vaccine. V usage is TRBV9 and J usage is TRBJ2-4; tentatively, D is TRBD1 (6 bases). Sequenced material: PBMCs, taken 15 days after the yellow fever booster vaccination. The CDR3 reads CASSNHRDTVAF. CDR3 nucleotides: TGTGCCAGCAGCAACCACCGGGACACCGTCGCCTTC. The full variable domain, in which reference TRBV9 and TRBJ2-4 provide the parts outside the CDR3, is DSGVTQTPKHLITATGQRVTLRCSPRSGDLSVYWYQQSLDQGLQFLIQYYNGEERAKGNILERFSAQQFPDLHSELNLSSLELGDSALYFCASSNHRDTVAFGAGTRLSVL.